This T cell receptor beta chain was sequenced for a study of a mutant IDH1 vaccine in newly diagnosed glioma. Study information: The sex distribution of treated patients was approximately 62% male and about 38% female, with a mean age of 40.4 years.

Germline V lookup: CDR1 SNHLY, CDR2 FYNNEI. The CDR3 sequence is 13 residues long. The V end lost 9 bases, the J end lost 5 bases, and 14 bases lay between the germline ends. TCRdb's table, derived via immunoSEQ multiplex PCR, lists solely in-frame clones and lacks some. The profile shows about 92,000 clones, about four fifths of them singletons. Time point specified: baseline, week 1 (first vaccination visit). Treatment described: pre-vaccination baseline after standard-of-care therapy. The chain couples TRBV2 to TRBJ2-1; D might be TRBD1 (6 bases). The sequencing used PBMCs, collected from a glioma patient treated with radiotherapy, temozolomide or both. This sequence was found in a man aged 35 to 55 with glioma. CDR3 nucleotide sequence: TGTGCCAGAATCGACAGGTCCAACAATGAGCAGTTCTTC. It codes for CARIDRSNNEQFF.